The entry below gives a single T cell receptor (beta chain) sequence along with its context. Antigen unknown. Some clones are missing from TCRdb's copy, which holds only in-frame ones; the method was immunoSEQ multiplex PCR. The table includes 95,000 to 150,000 clones, almost 95% detected once. The entry originates in a study of T cell responses to AZD1222 COVID-19 vaccine. Study at large: Pooled samples include second doses given at about 4 or 12 weeks.

Overall study findings and caveats: Nearly half of spike-specific TCRs reportedly target unmutated variant regions.

The sequence was obtained from an adult in good health. The sequences come from peripheral blood, collected on day 0 of AZD1222 vaccination.

The CDR3: CASSSLAGGGDEQFF. CDR3 coding DNA: TGTGCCAGCAGCTCACTAGCGGGAGGCGGGGATGAGCAGTTCTTC. The rearrangement uses TRBV3-1 (or the pseudogene TRBV3-2) and TRBJ2-1, with TRBD2 matching 12 bases. The CDR3 totals 15 residues. Germline V CDR1 and CDR2: LGHDT, YNNKEL (reference sequence). V gave up 5 bases and J gave up 8 bases; unmatched junction bases: 7.